This TCR beta chain was captured by sequencing in a study of OX40 agonist ivuxolimab in advanced cancers. Study as a whole: Earlier anti-PD-1, anti-PD-L1 or anti-CTLA-4 therapy was permitted; over 35% had received some.

Data came from immunoSEQ multiplex PCR; TCRdb stores just in-frame clones and leaves some out. The sample yields about 46,000 clones, roughly 90% seen once. Study-level points and caveats: Normalized T-cell clonal expansion was also low in a subset of nonresponders. The study found that CD8+ T cells averaged more expanded clones than CD4+.

The CDR3 has 16 residues. A note on this clone: Its target is unknown.

The chain combines TRBV21-1 with TRBJ2-5; the listed D gene, TRBD1, was not tested against the DNA. TRBV21-1 is annotated as a pseudogene. This sample comprised CD4+ or CD8+ T cells sorted from blood, obtained in a trial of the OX40 agonist ivuxolimab. This sequence originates from an adult with an advanced solid tumor such as melanoma, head and neck, liver or kidney cancer. The CDR3 region is CASSASLDRLQETQYF. The CDR3 region has the DNA TGTGCCAGCAGCGCTTCTCTGGACAGACTCCAAGAGACCCAGTACTTC.